The 22 T cell receptor beta chains below all came from one sample that was sequenced in a study of shared clonotypes between healthy human individuals. The data were produced by immunoSEQ multiplex PCR, yet TCRdb's version contains in-frame clones alone and is incomplete. The repertoire holds roughly 1,500,000 clones, with 95% to 99% as singletons. The material sequenced was naive CD4+ T cells sorted from blood. Documented subset: CD45RA+ positively selected. The receptors shown here come from a man aged 25 to 40 in good health.

V is TRBV10-3 and J is TRBJ2-1; 7 positions match TRBD2. Losses at the gene ends were 6 bases for V and 0 bases for J; bases not matched to a gene: 2. The CDR3 has 14 amino acids. Per the germline V gene, CDR1 is ENHRY and CDR2 is SYGVKD. CDR3 sequence: CAISTSVSYNEQFF. The CDR3 nucleotides read TGTGCCATCAGCACTAGCGTCTCCTACAATGAGCAGTTCTTC.

The rearrangement links TRBV9 to TRBJ2-2; D is unresolved. The CDR3 sequence is 13 residues long. V was clipped by 4 bases and J by 5 bases, with 9 bases between them. CDR1 and CDR2 (germline): SGDLS, YYNGEE. CDR3 coding DNA: TGTGCCAGCAGCTCTAGGTGGACCGGGGAGCTGTTTTTT. It codes for CASSSRWTGELFF.

The rearrangement uses TRBV29-1 and TRBJ2-1; 8 bases align to TRBD1. V gave up 7 bases and J gave up 4 bases; unmatched junction bases: 6. This CDR3 contains 13 residues. The germline V gene has CDR1 SQVTM and CDR2 ANQGSEA. This CDR3 reads CSGRDRIYNEQFF. In DNA, the CDR3 is TGCAGCGGAAGGGACAGGATATACAATGAGCAGTTCTTC.

Turning to this clone: Other DNA sequences in the same sample also yield this CDR3. The rearrangement joins TRBV19 to TRBJ2-1; no definite D call. The germline V gene has CDR1 LNHDA and CDR2 SQIVND (reference sequence). CDR3 length: 13 amino acids. V lost 3 bases and J 4 bases, leaving 7 bases between the germline ends. CDR3 bases: TGTGCCAGTAGTATGGGCTCTTACAATGAGCAGTTCTTC. Translated: CASSMGSYNEQFF. Based on the CDR3 plus reference TRBV19 and TRBJ2-1, the full variable domain is DGGITQSPKYLFRKEGQNVTLSCEQNLNHDAMYWYRQDPGQGLRLIYYSQIVNDFQKGDIAEGYSVSREKKESFPLTVTSAQKNPTAFYLCASSMGSYNEQFFGPGTRLTVL.

The chain carries TRBV7-2 and TRBJ2-1, with 8 bases fitting TRBD1. The CDR3 has 12 residues. With V trimmed by 4 bases and J by 12 bases, 5 bases remained unmatched. Germline-derived CDR1 and CDR2 are SGHTA and FQGNSA. The CDR3 DNA follows: TGTGCCAGCAGCTCCCAGGGGGCCCGGCAGTTCTTC. It encodes CASSSQGARQFF.

About this clone: The same CDR3 is also encoded by other DNA sequences in this sample. This chain connects TRBV28 to TRBJ1-1; D might be TRBD1 (5 bases). In germline, CDR1 is MDHEN, CDR2 SYDVKM. The CDR3 has 15 amino acids. V shed 3 bases and J shed 4 bases, with 15 bases lying between them. CDR3 coding DNA: TGTGCCAGCAGTTTGGGCGGGCAGGGAGGCACTGAAGCTTTCTTT. The encoded protein is CASSLGGQGGTEAFF. The full variable domain, rest sourced from reference TRBV28 and TRBJ1-1, is DVKVTQSSRYLVKRTGEKVFLECVQDMDHENMFWYRQDPGLGLRLIYFSYDVKMKEKGDIPEGYSVSREKKERFSLILESASTNQTSMYLCASSLGGQGGTEAFFGQGTRLTVV.

The J gene is TRBJ1-1, the V gene TRBV5-5; 8 nucleotides line up with TRBD1. Germline V gene lookup returns CDR1 SGHKS and CDR2 YYEKEE (reference sequence). Unmatched junction bases numbered 11, after V lost 1 base and J lost 0 bases. There are 18 residues in the CDR3. This chain's CDR3 is CASSLLQGVNLVNTEAFF. CDR3 nucleotide sequence: TGTGCCAGCAGCTTGTTACAGGGGGTAAATCTGGTGAACACTGAAGCTTTCTTT. The full variable domain, in which reference TRBV5-5 and TRBJ1-1 provide the parts outside the CDR3, is DAGVTQSPTHLIKTRGQQVTLRCSPISGHKSVSWYQQVLGQGPQFIFQYYEKEERGRGNFPDRFSARQFPNYSSELNVNALLLGDSALYLCASSLLQGVNLVNTEAFFGQGTRLTVV.

About this clone: This specimen includes other DNA sequences encoding the same CDR3. The chain employs TRBV20-1 and TRBJ2-1; D unclear. The V and J ends lost 5 bases and 8 bases respectively, with 10 bases between them. The CDR3 extends over 11 amino acids. The V gene's germline CDR1 is DFQATT and CDR2 SNEGSKA (reference sequence). The CDR3 DNA is TGCAGTGCTGGAGTAGTCGATGAGCAGTTCTTC. Protein product: CSAGVVDEQFF.

The chain uses TRBV5-1 and TRBJ2-5; possible D gene TRBD2, 6 bases. The CDR3 length is 15 residues. V lost 4 bases and J lost 2, with 15 bases in between. CDR1 is SGHRS and CDR2 is YFSETQ in the germline V gene. This CDR3 reads CASSRTKGPQETQYF. The CDR3 DNA follows: TGCGCCAGCAGCCGGACTAAGGGTCCTCAAGAGACCCAGTACTTC.

This sequence joins TRBV2 and TRBJ1-1; 8 bases align to TRBD1. V lost 4 bases to trimming and J lost 6 bases; unmatched junction nucleotides: 7. Germline CDR1 is SNHLY and CDR2 is FYNNEI. CDR3 length: 14 amino acids. CDR3 sequence (DNA): TGTGCCAGCAGTGCGGGACAGGCCTTACCTGAAGCTTTCTTT. Amino acids: CASSAGQALPEAFF.

The chain uses TRBV2 and TRBJ1-5; D unclear. Trimming left V 3 bases short and J 4 bases short, with 10 bases between. Per the germline V gene, CDR1 is SNHLY and CDR2 is FYNNEI. There are 14 residues in the CDR3. The CDR3 loop is CASSDPRRNQPQHF. Here the CDR3 DNA reads TGTGCCAGCAGTGACCCTAGACGGAATCAGCCCCAGCATTTT.

DNA for the CDR3: TGTGCCAGCAGTGAGCCTCAGCTCACAGATACGCAGTATTTT. This gives the protein CASSEPQLTDTQYF. The genes are TRBV25-1 and TRBJ2-3; D uncertain. Germline loops: CDR1 MGHDK, CDR2 SYGVNS. This CDR3 has 14 residues. V was shortened by 3 bases and J by 2 bases, with 9 bases between the two germline ends.

The chain joins TRBV29-1 to TRBJ2-3; no firm D call. Germline V gives CDR1 SQVTM, CDR2 ANQGSEA. V was shortened by 4 bases and J by 2 bases, with 7 bases between the two germline ends. The CDR3 extends over 12 amino acids. The CDR3 loop is CSVAPPTDTQYF. The CDR3 nucleotides are TGCAGCGTTGCGCCTCCCACAGATACGCAGTATTTT.

The chain is built from TRBV13 and TRBJ2-5; D may be TRBD2 (5 bases). The V end was cut by 0 bases, the J end by 5 bases, with 10 bases between. This CDR3 has 14 residues. Germline V gene sequence: CDR1 PRHDT, CDR2 FYEKMQ (reference sequence). The CDR3 here is CASSLGGSGETQYF. Here the CDR3 DNA reads TGTGCCAGCAGCTTAGGGGGGTCGGGGGAGACCCAGTACTTC.

The chain couples TRBV6-1 to TRBJ2-7; 8 bases match TRBD1. V lost 5 bases and J lost 6; bases outside the gene matches: 12. Germline CDR1 is MNHNS and CDR2 is SASEGT. This CDR3 has 15 residues. The CDR3 spells CASSQTGTGVVEQYF. CDR3 nucleotide sequence: TGTGCCAGCAGTCAAACCGGGACAGGAGTCGTCGAGCAGTACTTC.

The rearrangement links TRBV27 to TRBJ1-2; no definite D call. Trimming shortened V by 0 bases and J by 3 bases, and 11 bases separated the two germline ends. Germline lookup yields CDR1 MNHEY and CDR2 SMNVEV (reference sequence). The CDR3 runs 15 residues. The CDR3 DNA is TGTGCCAGCAGTTTATCTCCCCGCGGGGACTATGGCTACACCTTC. Its translation: CASSLSPRGDYGYTF.

This clone came up once. This chain joins TRBV11-2 and TRBJ2-5; D uncertain. Looked up from germline, CDR1 is SGHAT and CDR2 is FQNNGV. Trimming took 5 bases from V and 1 from J, leaving 11 bases between them. The CDR3 runs to 14 residues. CDR3 DNA sequence: TGTGCCAGCAGCGCCATTGTGCTCCAAGAGACCCAGTACTTC. It encodes CASSAIVLQETQYF.

V usage is TRBV5-1 and J usage is TRBJ1-2; no reliable D call. Trimming stripped 0 bases from V and 2 bases from J, with 11 bases between. The germline V gene encodes CDR1 SGHRS and CDR2 YFSETQ. The CDR3 contains 15 residues. The CDR3 sequence: CASSLGFERNYGYTF. CDR3 in DNA: TGCGCCAGCAGCTTGGGGTTCGAGCGGAACTATGGCTACACCTTC.

This clone has only one observation. The chain employs TRBV27 and TRBJ2-2; D is unresolved. V gave up 6 bases and J gave up 6 bases, with 8 bases separating them. The germline CDR1 and CDR2 sequences are MNHEY and SMNVEV (reference sequence). The CDR3 runs to 12 residues. CDR3 bases: TGTGCCAGCAGCCCATTCTCCGGGGAGCTGTTTTTT. It translates to CASSPFSGELFF.

Of note for this clone: At the DNA level, this CDR3 is encoded by other sequences in the same sample as well. The V and J genes are TRBV7-8 and TRBJ2-7, with D possibly TRBD2 on 6 matching bases. CDR3 length: 12 residues. Germline CDR1 SGHVS, CDR2 FQNEAQ. V was cut by 1 base and J by 6 bases, with 7 bases left in between. CDR3 amino acids: CASSLVGSEQYF. CDR3 coding DNA: TGTGCCAGCAGCTTAGTCGGGAGCGAGCAGTACTTC.

This rearrangement joins TRBV6-1 to TRBJ2-7, with D possibly being TRBD1 (6 bases). Between the trimmed V and J ends, which lost 7 bases and 4 bases, there was a span of 20 bases. The CDR3 is made up of 15 amino acids. In germline, CDR1 is MNHNS, CDR2 SASEGT. CDR3 in DNA: TGTGCCAGCAAGATCACACAGGGACCACGGTACGAGCAGTACTTC. Its protein is CASKITQGPRYEQYF.

The chain recombines TRBV30 with TRBJ2-1; D perhaps matches TRBD1 (7 bases). V lost 5 bases to trimming and J lost 6 bases, with 17 bases between them. This CDR3 is built from 14 residues. CDR1 and CDR2 from the germline V gene are GTSNPN and SVGIG (reference sequence). The CDR3 reads CAWWRTGDSNEQFF. DNA for the CDR3: TGTGCCTGGTGGAGAACAGGGGACTCCAATGAGCAGTTCTTC.